Listed here are 28 T cell receptor beta chains from one sample, sequenced in a study of cytomegalovirus exposure and HLA in healthy donors. Both 60 Vbeta primers and 13 Jbeta primers went into the PCR. Profiling relied on immunoSEQ multiplex PCR, and the TCRdb table lists in-frame clones only, not all of them. Here the sample spans more than 70,000 clones, more than 70% being singletons. Sequences were obtained from PBMCs. All receptors come from a man in his forties in good health and CMV-seronegative.

The chain combines TRBV30 with TRBJ1-6; D may be TRBD1 (6 bases). The length of the CDR3 is 16 residues. The germline CDR1 and CDR2 sequences are GTSNPN and SVGIG (reference sequence). Trimming removed 1 base at V and 2 bases at J, with 12 bases between. The CDR3 spells CAWSAGGHPYNSPLHF. CDR3 nucleotide sequence: TGTGCCTGGAGTGCGGGGGGCCATCCCTATAATTCACCCCTCCACTTT.

The V and J genes are TRBV6-1 and TRBJ2-7, with 7 bases lining up with TRBD2. Losses at the gene ends were 6 bases for V and 1 base for J; bases not matched to a gene: 6. This CDR3 is 14 amino acids long. In germline, CDR1 is MNHNS, CDR2 SASEGT. The CDR3 spells CASRGGGRSYEQYF. The CDR3 region has the DNA TGTGCCAGCAGGGGCGGGGGACGATCCTACGAGCAGTACTTC.

This clone appeared once. This sequence joins TRBV6-6 and TRBJ2-2; perhaps TRBD1 as D (5 bases). Germline loops: CDR1 MNHNY, CDR2 SVGAGI (reference sequence). The CDR3 contains 16 residues. V lost 2 bases to trimming and J lost 2 bases, with 12 bases between them. CDR3 amino acids: CASSYGARENTGELFF. For the CDR3, the DNA is TGTGCCAGCAGTTACGGGGCCAGGGAAAACACCGGGGAGCTGTTTTTT.

The chain is built from TRBV5-1 and TRBJ2-3, with D possibly matching TRBD2 (6 bases). This CDR3 is 16 amino acids long. Germline lookup yields CDR1 SGHRS and CDR2 YFSETQ. Trimming took off 2 bases at V and 0 bases at J, with 13 bases between the two ends. The CDR3 sequence is CASSFTRTTSTDTQYF. The DNA for the CDR3 is TGCGCCAGCAGCTTCACTAGGACTACTAGCACAGATACGCAGTATTTT.

This chain joins TRBV27 and TRBJ1-3, with D maybe TRBD1 (6 bases). The CDR3 has 17 amino acids. V shed 5 bases and J shed 2 bases, with 19 bases lying between them. Germline V CDR1 and CDR2: MNHEY, SMNVEV (reference sequence). CDR3 bases: TGTGCCAGCAGTCCCCTCCAGGGGATGTATACTGGAAACACCATATATTTT. Translation: CASSPLQGMYTGNTIYF.

This chain connects TRBV6-1 to TRBJ1-2, with no clear D. The V end lost 8 bases, the J end lost 6 bases, and 16 bases lay between the germline ends. Germline lookup yields CDR1 MNHNS and CDR2 SASEGT. The CDR3 contains 13 residues. This CDR3 is CASRRTHEDGYTF. The CDR3 DNA is TGTGCCAGCCGACGAACACATGAGGATGGCTACACCTTC.

CDR3 sequence (DNA): TGTGCCAGTAGTATAGGAGGATCTGCTAACTATGGCTACACCTTC. Its translation is CASSIGGSANYGYTF. The genes are TRBV19 and TRBJ1-2; no definite D call. The germline V and J ends were trimmed by 1 base and 0 bases, with 9 bases remaining between them. The CDR3 runs to 15 residues. Germline CDR1 is LNHDA and CDR2 is SQIVND (reference sequence). The whole variable domain, remainder taken from reference TRBV19 and TRBJ1-2, is DGGITQSPKYLFRKEGQNVTLSCEQNLNHDAMYWYRQDPGQGLRLIYYSQIVNDFQKGDIAEGYSVSREKKESFPLTVTSAQKNPTAFYLCASSIGGSANYGYTFGSGTRLTVV.

The chain combines TRBV7-6 with TRBJ2-3; no clear D gene. Trimming removed 5 bases at V and 4 bases at J, with 16 bases between. In germline, CDR1 is SGHVS, CDR2 FNYEAQ. This CDR3 has 15 residues. The CDR3 region has the DNA TGTGCCAGCAGCCTCACGGGTTTACTGCCAGATACGCAGTATTTT. Translated, it gives CASSLTGLLPDTQYF.

CDR3 amino acids: CAWGGSTNTEAFF. In DNA, the CDR3 is TGTGCCTGGGGGGGGTCTACGAACACTGAAGCTTTCTTT. The chain carries TRBV30 and TRBJ1-1; D is possibly TRBD1 (5 bases). The V end lost 5 bases, the J end lost 1 base, and 11 bases lay between the germline ends. This CDR3 has 13 residues. Germline V gives CDR1 GTSNPN, CDR2 SVGIG (reference sequence).

This clone was counted between two and nine times. The rearrangement uses TRBV6-1 and TRBJ1-2; D not certain. V was shortened by 4 bases and J by 4 bases, with 4 bases between the two germline ends. CDR1 MNHNS and CDR2 SASEGT come from the germline V gene. The CDR3 covers 11 residues. The CDR3 DNA follows: TGTGCCAGCAGTGGACTCTATGGCTACACCTTC. Translating gives CASSGLYGYTF.

The chain recombines TRBV30 with TRBJ2-1; TRBD2 matches at 10 bases. The CDR3 length is 13 residues. Germline CDR1 reads GTSNPN; CDR2 reads SVGIG (reference sequence). With V trimmed by 7 bases and J by 3 bases, 3 bases remained unmatched. CDR3 sequence reads: CASGLAVYNEQFF. The CDR3 DNA reads as TGTGCCTCAGGACTAGCGGTCTACAATGAGCAGTTCTTC.

The J gene is TRBJ2-5, the V gene TRBV19; the match to TRBD1 covers 10 bases. The V segment lost 10 bases and the J segment 2 bases; nucleotides outside the gene matches: 16. The CDR3 is made up of 17 amino acids. Germline V gene data show CDR1 as LNHDA and CDR2 as SQIVND (reference sequence). The CDR3 nucleotides read TGTGCCACGCAACAGGGCCAGGACAGGGGGACACAAGAGACCCAGTACTTC. Translating it yields CATQQGQDRGTQETQYF.

This clone came up a few times. The genes are TRBV5-4 and TRBJ2-7; possibly TRBD1 for D (6 bases). V dropped 2 bases and J dropped 2 bases, with 11 bases sitting between them. The CDR3 is 14 residues long. Germline loops: CDR1 SGHNT, CDR2 YYREEE (reference sequence). CDR3 DNA sequence: TGTGCCAGCAGCTTCAAACAGGGAGCCTACGAGCAGTACTTC. Its protein is CASSFKQGAYEQYF.

The sample holds a few counts of this clone. The CDR3 loop reads CASSSKVRGYQETQYF. As DNA, the CDR3 is TGTGCCAGCAGTTCGAAGGTGCGGGGCTACCAAGAGACCCAGTACTTC. V and J are TRBV28 and TRBJ2-5, with D perhaps matching TRBD2 (6 bases). Trimming pared 4 bases from V and 0 bases from J, leaving 15 bases between. The CDR3 contains 16 residues. Germline loops: CDR1 MDHEN, CDR2 SYDVKM.

The J gene is TRBJ1-2, the V gene TRBV6-1; D remains ambiguous. CDR1 MNHNS and CDR2 SASEGT come from the germline V gene. V lost 7 bases and J lost 6, with 9 bases in between. This CDR3 contains 11 residues. The CDR3 DNA follows: TGTGCCAGCAACCCCAACAATGGCTACACCTTC. Protein product: CASNPNNGYTF.

The rearrangement links TRBV10-3 to TRBJ2-2; 8 bases map to TRBD2. The germline V gene encodes CDR1 ENHRY and CDR2 SYGVKD. The CDR3 totals 13 residues. The CDR3 region has the DNA TGTGCTACAGCGGGGGCGAGGACCGGGGAGCTGTTTTTT. Translation: CATAGARTGELFF.

The V call is TRBV27, the J call TRBJ2-1; 11 positions match TRBD2. The J segment lost 5 bases and the V segment lost 2 bases, leaving 8 bases of the junction unmatched. Looked up from germline, CDR1 is MNHEY and CDR2 is SMNVEV (reference sequence). The CDR3 is made up of 17 amino acids. CDR3 coding DNA: TGTGCCAGCAGTTTACGTGATCTAGCGGGGGGAAACAATGAGCAGTTCTTC. Its translation is CASSLRDLAGGNNEQFF.

This rearrangement joins TRBV6-9 to TRBJ1-5, with 8 bases matching TRBD1. The CDR3 is 14 residues long. Germline assignment: CDR1 MNHGY and CDR2 SVAAGI. With 6 bases clipped from V and 6 bases from J, the junction kept 7 bases outside the gene matches. CDR3 sequence reads: CASRSDREVQPQHF. CDR3 DNA sequence: TGTGCCAGCAGATCGGACAGGGAAGTTCAGCCCCAGCATTTT.

The rearrangement uses TRBV14 and TRBJ2-3, with TRBD2 matching over 8 bases. CDR1 and CDR2 from the germline V gene are SGHDN and FVKESK. The CDR3 has 16 residues. V gave up 0 bases and J gave up 4 bases; unmatched junction bases: 6. In nucleotides, the CDR3 is TGTGCCAGCAGCCAAGATGTGGGACTAGGCGCAGATACGCAGTATTTT. It is translated as CASSQDVGLGADTQYF.

The table lists this clone with many counts. A clone one base away is much larger, so this may be a read error. V is TRBV6-1 and J is TRBJ2-3; 14 bases agree with TRBD2. The ends lost 6 bases at V and 4 bases at J; junction bases unmatched: 3. CDR1 and CDR2 (germline): MNHNS, SASEGT. This CDR3 has 15 residues. Here the CDR3 reads CASSRTSGGSDTQYF. CDR3 in DNA: TGTGCCAGCAGCCGGACTAGCGGGGGGTCAGATACGCAGTATTTT.

This clone was picked up a small number of times. The rearrangement joins TRBV4-1 to TRBJ2-3; no reliable D call. Trimming pared 0 bases from V and 0 bases from J, leaving 13 bases between. The length of the CDR3 is 17 residues. Germline V gene lookup returns CDR1 MGHRA and CDR2 YSYEKL. DNA for the CDR3: TGCGCCAGCAGCCAAGAAGGATTGACTCTAAGCACAGATACGCAGTATTTT. Translated: CASSQEGLTLSTDTQYF.

This chain connects TRBV28 to TRBJ1-3; 9 nucleotides agree with TRBD1. V shed 6 bases and J 8 bases; nucleotides not matched to a gene: 8. Germline CDR1 and CDR2: MDHEN and SYDVKM. This CDR3 contains 14 residues. The CDR3 DNA sequence: TGTGCCAGCAGCTCCACAGGGGGCGCCGACACCATATATTTT. Its protein is CASSSTGGADTIYF.

The V gene is TRBV11-2, the J gene TRBJ2-2; 8 bases are shared with TRBD1. Germline V CDR1 and CDR2: SGHAT, FQNNGV. The trim removed 3 bases at V and 7 bases at J, leaving 4 bases unmatched. The CDR3 has 14 residues. The CDR3 nucleotides read TGTGCCAGCAGCTTGACAGGGGTGATCGGGGAGCTGTTTTTT. This translates into CASSLTGVIGELFF.

J is TRBJ1-1 and V is TRBV21-1; TRBD1, the table's D call, lacks a check against the DNA. TRBV21-1 is annotated as a pseudogene. The CDR3 is 18 residues long. The CDR3, as DNA: TGTGCCAGCAGCTCTTTTTCAGGGGGTCGGGAGAATGACACTGAAGCTTTCTTT. As protein: CASSSFSGGRENDTEAFF.

This clone was recorded once. The chain has TRBV7-6 and TRBJ1-2; D call uncertain. CDR3 length: 16 amino acids. Germline CDR1 SGHVS, CDR2 FNYEAQ. V lost 3 bases and J 2 bases, leaving 16 bases between the germline ends. The CDR3 spells CASSFSGVGRNYGYTF. CDR3 nucleotide sequence: TGTGCCAGCAGCTTCTCGGGTGTAGGGAGGAACTATGGCTACACCTTC.

This chain connects TRBV11-1 to TRBJ1-1; 8 nucleotides align to TRBD1. Per the germline V gene, CDR1 is SGHAT and CDR2 is FQDESV (reference sequence). The CDR3 is 18 residues long. Unmatched junction bases numbered 22, after V lost 6 bases and J lost 7 bases. In nucleotides, the CDR3 is TGTGCCAGCAGTCGCATCCGGACAGGGAATAACCGGCCGATTGAAGCTTTCTTT. Protein product: CASSRIRTGNNRPIEAFF.

This clone was seen only a few times. This chain connects TRBV19 to TRBJ1-4; no clear D. Deletions cut 7 bases from V and 3 bases from J, with 9 bases between. CDR3 length: 13 amino acids. Germline assignment: CDR1 LNHDA and CDR2 SQIVND (reference sequence). CDR3 sequence (DNA): TGTGCCAGTAACGAGCGCCCTAATGAAAAACTGTTTTTT. Translating it yields CASNERPNEKLFF.

The rearrangement links TRBV30 to TRBJ1-2; D uncertain. V was clipped by 8 bases and J by 4 bases, with 17 bases between them. The CDR3 has 13 residues. CDR1 and CDR2 (germline): GTSNPN, SVGIG (reference sequence). CDR3 loop: CAAQRGVSYGYTF. Here the CDR3 DNA reads TGTGCCGCACAGCGGGGAGTTAGCTATGGCTACACCTTC.